This T cell receptor (beta chain) was found in a study of cytomegalovirus exposure and HLA in healthy donors. Details on this clone: As yet, its antigen is unknown.

The CDR3 is made up of 18 amino acids. The junction had 10 bases not matched to a gene; V was cut back by 0 bases and J by 1 base. Germline V gene sequence: CDR1 SGHDT, CDR2 YYEEEE. Study-wide results and caveats: Listed as cytomegalovirus-associated were over 150 TCR beta chains. Per a prior analysis, the majority of TCR beta V segments were productive roughly 87% or roughly 30% of the time.

The primer mix had 60 Vbeta and 13 Jbeta primers. Authors' processing steps: Among the unique TCR beta chains that a later analysis counted, about 86 million in all, some 10 million were shared. Libraries were prepared by immunoSEQ multiplex PCR; TCRdb keeps only in-frame clonotypes and omits some of them. The D gene and trimming were derived from the DNA, and the V and J assignments and clone size from that table. Of approximately 190,000 clones in the sample, 75% to 90% were seen once. This TCR was recovered from a middle-aged man in good health and CMV-seropositive. Sequenced input: PBMCs. The genes are TRBV5-6 and TRBJ2-3, with 8 bases aligning to TRBD2. For the CDR3, the DNA is TGTGCCAGCAGCTTGGGCCGGGGGGGCATGGGGGGCACAGATACGCAGTATTTT. Translating it yields CASSLGRGGMGGTDTQYF.